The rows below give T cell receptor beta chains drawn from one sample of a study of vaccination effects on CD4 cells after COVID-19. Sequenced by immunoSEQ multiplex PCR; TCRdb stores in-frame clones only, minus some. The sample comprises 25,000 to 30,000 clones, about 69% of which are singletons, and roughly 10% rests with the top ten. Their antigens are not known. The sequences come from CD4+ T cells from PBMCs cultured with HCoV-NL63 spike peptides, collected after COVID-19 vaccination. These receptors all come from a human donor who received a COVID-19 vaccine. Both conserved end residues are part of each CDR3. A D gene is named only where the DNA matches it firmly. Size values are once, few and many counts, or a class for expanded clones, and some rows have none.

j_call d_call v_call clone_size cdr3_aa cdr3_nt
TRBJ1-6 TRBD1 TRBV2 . CASSGTGGASPLHF TGTGCCAGCAGTGGGACAGGGGGCGCGTCACCCCTCCACTTT
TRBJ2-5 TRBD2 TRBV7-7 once CASSPTPLAGRETQYF TGTGCCAGCTCCCCCACCCCACTAGCGGGGAGAGAGACCCAGTACTTC
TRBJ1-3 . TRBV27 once CASSSYRAGNTIYF TGTGCCAGCAGTTCCTACAGGGCTGGAAACACCATATATTTT
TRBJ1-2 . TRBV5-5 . CASSPNWGGDDYGYTF TGTGCCAGCAGCCCCAATTGGGGGGGCGACGACTATGGCTACACCTTC
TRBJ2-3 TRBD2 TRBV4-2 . CASSRTGTSGGEDTQYF TGTGCCAGCAGCCGCACCGGGACTAGCGGGGGGGAGGATACGCAGTATTTT
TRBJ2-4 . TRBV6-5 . CASSRGGDIQYF TGTGCCAGCAGCCGAGGGGGAGACATTCAGTACTTC
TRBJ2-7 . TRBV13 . CASSYTGIGSYEQYF TGTGCCAGCAGCTATACAGGGATCGGAAGCTACGAGCAGTACTTC
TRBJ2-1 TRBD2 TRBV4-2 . CASSQEETSGAYNEQFF TGTGCCAGCAGCCAAGAGGAGACTAGCGGGGCATACAATGAGCAGTTCTTC
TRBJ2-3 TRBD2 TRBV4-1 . CASSRRTSGGSTDTQYF TGCGCCAGCAGCCGCCGGACTAGCGGGGGTAGCACAGATACGCAGTATTTT
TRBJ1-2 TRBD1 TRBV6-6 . CASSLDRGYGYTF TGTGCCAGCAGCTTAGACAGGGGGTATGGCTACACCTTC
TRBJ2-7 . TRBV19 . CASSTTAGRQYF TGTGCCAGTAGTACAACAGCCGGGCGTCAGTACTTC
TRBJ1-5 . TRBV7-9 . CASSLDLGVQPQHF TGTGCCAGCAGCTTAGATTTGGGGGTCCAGCCCCAGCATTTT
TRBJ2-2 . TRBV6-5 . CASRLGGPSGELFF TGTGCCAGCAGGCTAGGGGGACCATCCGGGGAGCTGTTTTTT
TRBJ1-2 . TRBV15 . CATSRDRGLGGYTF TGTGCCACCAGCAGAGATCGAGGCTTGGGTGGCTACACCTTC
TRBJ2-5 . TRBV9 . CASSVAPGAWETQYF TGTGCCAGCAGCGTAGCGCCGGGAGCGTGGGAGACCCAGTACTTC
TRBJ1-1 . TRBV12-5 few CASGLEAGGTEAFF TGTGCTAGTGGTTTGGAAGCGGGAGGCACTGAAGCTTTCTTT
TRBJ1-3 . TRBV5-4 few CASSLDPGVSGNTIYF TGTGCCAGCAGCTTGGACCCCGGAGTCTCTGGAAACACCATATATTTT
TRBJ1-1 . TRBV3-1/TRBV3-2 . CASGPNTEAFF TGTGCCAGCGGCCCGAACACTGAAGCTTTCTTT
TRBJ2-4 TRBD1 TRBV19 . CTSSPGQGAYNIQYF TGTACCAGTAGTCCAGGACAGGGGGCATATAACATTCAGTACTTC
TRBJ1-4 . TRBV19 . CASSIGTQNEKLFF TGTGCCAGTAGTATCGGGACACAGAATGAAAAACTGTTTTTT
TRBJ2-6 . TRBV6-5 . CASSYRGNSGANVLTF TGTGCCAGCAGTTACAGGGGGAACTCTGGGGCCAACGTCCTGACTTTC
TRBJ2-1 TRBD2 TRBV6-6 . CASSPPTSGTYNEQFF TGTGCCAGCAGTCCGCCGACTAGCGGGACCTACAATGAGCAGTTCTTC